The rows below give T cell receptor beta chains drawn from one sample of a study of patients and donors after allogeneic stem cell transplantation. TCRdb called the RT-PCR reads again in MiXCR, with one record for every CDR3 protein. The table records approximately 33,000 distinct CDR3 sequences, over 6.5% of them present only once. The sample consisted of blood, either unsorted or a sorted T cell fraction (not recorded which). The receptors derive from a human donor who was either an allogeneic HSCT recipient or a stem cell or donor lymphocyte infusion donor (not recorded which). It is not recorded whose cells these are; they may come from a transplant donor. Both conserved end residues are part of each CDR3. A D gene is named only where the DNA matches it firmly. Rows give clone size only sometimes, using once, few, many, or a class for an expanded clone.

V	D	J	size	DNA	CDR3
TRBV24-1	NA	TRBJ2-5	many	TGTGCCACCAGTGGTTCTAGCGACCCGACCCAGTACTTC	CATSGSSDPTQYF
TRBV20-1	TRBD2	TRBJ2-3	many	TGCAGTGCTAGAGCCCTAGCGGGATACTTGTTTCGGCCAGATACGCAGTATTTT	CSARALAGYLFRPDTQYF
TRBV11-2	TRBD1	TRBJ1-2	few	TGTGCCAGCAGCAATCGACAGGGATGGGGCTACACCTTC	CASSNRQGWGYTF
TRBV11-2	NA	TRBJ2-1	many	TGTGCCAGCAGCTTAGTGGCAAACAATGAGCAGTTCTTC	CASSLVANNEQFF
TRBV12-3/TRBV12-4	NA	TRBJ2-7	many	TGTGCCAGCAGACAAGGGACATCAGGCTACGAGCAGTACTTC	CASRQGTSGYEQYF
TRBV18	NA	TRBJ1-1	many	TGTGCCAGCTCACCTGTCGTCTCCTTCGCTGAAGCTTTCTTT	CASSPVVSFAEAFF
TRBV6-5	NA	TRBJ2-3	few	TGTGCCAGCAGTTATTCGGGTTCCCCAGATACGCAGTATTTT	CASSYSGSPDTQYF
TRBV7-9	TRBD2	TRBJ2-2	NA	TGTGCCAGCAGCCAAAGAGCGGGAGGGCCCACGAACACCGGGGAGCTGTTTTTT	CASSQRAGGPTNTGELFF
TRBV5-5	NA	TRBJ2-2	many	TGTGCCAGCAGCCGAGGTTGGGACGGGGAGCTGTTTTTT	CASSRGWDGELFF
TRBV5-1	TRBD2	TRBJ2-1	many	TGCGCCAGCAGCTTGGCGCCGACTAGCGGCTCCTACAATGAGCAGTTCTTC	CASSLAPTSGSYNEQFF
TRBV29-1	TRBD1	TRBJ2-7	many	TGCAGCCTTCTTTTAGGGACAGCCCTCGAGCAGTACTTC	CSLLLGTALEQYF
TRBV4-3	NA	TRBJ2-2	few	TGCGCCAGCAGCCAAGAGCAGGGTCCAAACACCGGGGAGCTGTTTTTT	CASSQEQGPNTGELFF
TRBV4-2	NA	TRBJ2-7	few	TGTGCCAGCAGCAGCATCACAGGGACAGAGCAGTACTTC	CASSSITGTEQYF
TRBV10-3	TRBD1	TRBJ1-2	many	TGTGCCATTGGACAGGACGGTAGCCACTTC	CAIGQDGSHF
TRBV2	TRBD2	TRBJ2-1	many	TGTGCCAGCAAAGAACGGACTAGCGAAAACAATGAGCAGTTCTTC	CASKERTSENNEQFF
TRBV7-2	NA	TRBJ2-5	many	TGTGCCAGCAGCTTAGGATTCGCTCAAGAGACCCAGTACTTC	CASSLGFAQETQYF
TRBV20-1	TRBD1	TRBJ2-7	NA	TGCAGTGCTGTGAGCCCCCGGACAGGGATCGAGCAGTACTTC	CSAVSPRTGIEQYF
TRBV12-3/TRBV12-4	TRBD2	TRBJ2-5	few	TGTGCCAGCAGCCTAAGCGGGGTATGGGAGACCCAGTACTTC	CASSLSGVWETQYF
TRBV28	TRBD2	TRBJ2-1	many	TGTGCCAGCAAAAGGGCGGGGGTCTACAATGAGCAGTTCTTC	CASKRAGVYNEQFF
TRBV6-2/TRBV6-3	NA	TRBJ1-1	many	TGTGCCAGCAGTTACACCCGGGCCGCCAACCACATGAACACTGAAGCTTTCTTT	CASSYTRAANHMNTEAFF
TRBV4-2	NA	TRBJ2-7	many	TGTGCCAGCAGCCAAGAGTACCTACTACAAGCTCCGTTGGCATACGAGCAGTACTTC	CASSQEYLLQAPLAYEQYF
TRBV25-1	TRBD2	TRBJ2-1	NA	TGTGCCAGCAGTGAGACTAGCGGGGGGGACAATGAGCAGTTCTTC	CASSETSGGDNEQFF
TRBV5-4	TRBD1	TRBJ1-6	many	TGTGCCAGCAGCTTGTATGACAGGGGCTATAATTCACCCCTCCACTTT	CASSLYDRGYNSPLHF
TRBV6-5	TRBD1	TRBJ2-6	few	TGTGCCAGCAGTGCGGGGACAGGGAGGTCTGGGGCCAACGTCCTGACTTTC	CASSAGTGRSGANVLTF
TRBV6-2/TRBV6-3	NA	TRBJ2-7	few	TGTGCCAGCAGTTACTCAAATTACGAGCAGTACTTC	CASSYSNYEQYF
TRBV27	TRBD2	TRBJ2-1	NA	TGTGCCAGCAGGCCACTAGCGGGGAACTACAATGAGCAGTTCTTC	CASRPLAGNYNEQFF
TRBV20-1	NA	TRBJ2-2	many	TGCAGTGCTAGGCGGCGGAACACCGGGGAGCTGTTTTTT	CSARRRNTGELFF
TRBV20-1	TRBD1	TRBJ1-4	few	TGCAGTGCTAGAACAGGGGCGGTCCGTAATGAAAAACTGTTTTTT	CSARTGAVRNEKLFF
TRBV7-9	NA	TRBJ2-3	many	TGTGCCAGCAGCTTTCCAGGGGAGTTCCCAGATACGCAGTATTTT	CASSFPGEFPDTQYF
TRBV28	NA	TRBJ1-5	many	TGTGCCAGCAGTTATCTTAAGGATCAGCCCCAGCATTTT	CASSYLKDQPQHF
TRBV7-9	NA	TRBJ1-6	many	TGTGCCAGCAGAACCGGGAGTTCACCCCTCCACTTT	CASRTGSSPLHF
TRBV7-2	NA	TRBJ2-7	NA	TGTGCCAGCAGCTTAGCCCAGACCGTATTCTACGAGCAGTACTTC	CASSLAQTVFYEQYF
TRBV29-1	NA	TRBJ1-2	many	TGCAGCGTTGTAAGAACAGCACGGAGGTATGGCTACACCTTC	CSVVRTARRYGYTF
TRBV5-6	TRBD2	TRBJ2-3	many	TGTGCCAGCAGCGATAGCGGGAGCTCAAATCATACGCAGTATTTT	CASSDSGSSNHTQYF
TRBV6-1	NA	TRBJ1-4	medium-sized	TGTGCCAGCAGTGAAATGCCGGGGGTAAATGAAAAACTGTTTTTT	CASSEMPGVNEKLFF
TRBV9	NA	TRBJ2-1	few	TGTGCCAGCAGCATAGGACTTCTTGGGTACAATGAGCAGTTCTTC	CASSIGLLGYNEQFF
TRBV15	TRBD2	TRBJ2-7	many	TGTGCCACCAGCCCCTTAGCGGGAGGGCCCGAGCAGTACTTC	CATSPLAGGPEQYF
TRBV12-3/TRBV12-4	TRBD2	TRBJ2-5	many	TGTGCCAGCAGTTTTGTGAGCGGGAGAGAGACCCAGTACTTC	CASSFVSGRETQYF
TRBV5-6	NA	TRBJ1-2	many	TGTGCCAGCAGCTTGGTGTCCTATGGCTACACCTTC	CASSLVSYGYTF
TRBV7-9	TRBD2	TRBJ2-7	NA	TGTGCCAGCAACCTAGGGGCGGGAGTCTCCTACGAGCAGTACTTC	CASNLGAGVSYEQYF
TRBV7-2	NA	TRBJ2-2	many	TGTGCCAGCACCCTCAGTGGGCGTCTCACCGGGGAGCTGTTTTTT	CASTLSGRLTGELFF
TRBV4-1	TRBD1	TRBJ1-2	many	TGCGCCAGCAGCCAAAGTCCCGGGACAGGGGAGATGATCTATGGCTACACCTTC	CASSQSPGTGEMIYGYTF
TRBV7-9	TRBD1	TRBJ1-6	many	TGTGCCAGCAGCCTTAGGACAGGGGATTCACCCCTCCACTTT	CASSLRTGDSPLHF
TRBV27	TRBD2	TRBJ2-5	NA	TGTGCCAGCAGTTTTTCGCTAGCGGGAGGGGAGACCCAGTACTTC	CASSFSLAGGETQYF
TRBV20-1	TRBD1	TRBJ1-5	many	TGCAGTGCTAGATCTCCGGACAGGGGTAGCAATCAGCCCCAGCATTTT	CSARSPDRGSNQPQHF
TRBV29-1	NA	TRBJ1-1	medium-sized	TGCAGCGTCTTCGAGGGGAGTAATCCGTACACTGAAGCTTTCTTT	CSVFEGSNPYTEAFF
TRBV25-1	NA	TRBJ1-2	many	TGTGCCAGCAGTGAATTAGGGTCCTATGGCTACACCTTC	CASSELGSYGYTF
TRBV20-1	NA	TRBJ1-5	few	TGCAGTGCTAGGGATAACAGTTCCCCCCGGAATCAGCCCCAGCATTTT	CSARDNSSPRNQPQHF
TRBV19	NA	TRBJ1-2	NA	TGTGCCAGTACCGATCGTGCCATGGCATCCCTCGCCCCTTCTAACTATGGCTACACCTTC	CASTDRAMASLAPSNYGYTF
TRBV29-1	TRBD1	TRBJ2-2	few	TGCAGCGTTGAGCCCAGGGGGCAGGGCGGGGAGCTGTTTTTT	CSVEPRGQGGELFF
TRBV5-1	NA	TRBJ2-1	few	TGCGCCAGCAGCTTGAGGTCTACGGCTCAGGCCTACAATGAGCAGTTCTTC	CASSLRSTAQAYNEQFF
TRBV15	NA	TRBJ2-7	few	TGTGCCACCAGCAGGGATAAGTGGGACACCTACGAGCAGTACTTC	CATSRDKWDTYEQYF